This T cell receptor (beta chain) was retrieved from a study of T cells in Graves' hyperthyroidism and ophthalmopathy. This clonotype has at least ten counts. The investigators amplified TCR beta CDR3 regions from RNA transcripts. Initially, a first-round RT-PCR of the TCR CDR3 employed the HTBI primer set. TCRdb recomputed calls from the multiplex PCR reads with MiXCR, one row per CDR3 protein. The sample consists of some 370,000 distinct CDR3 sequences, around an eighth of them appearing once. This CDR3 contains 12 residues. Per the germline V gene, CDR1 is DFQATT and CDR2 is SNEGSKA (reference sequence). Trimming stripped 4 bases from V and 1 base from J, with 7 bases between.

The sequence derives from a man between 45 and 60 years old with Graves' ophthalmopathy. Sequences were obtained from blood. This chain uses TRBV20-1 with TRBJ1-2; D may be TRBD1 (6 bases). CDR3 amino acids: CSATGDNYGYTF. The CDR3 DNA reads as TGCAGTGCTACAGGGGATAACTATGGCTACACCTTC.